This T cell receptor beta chain was sequenced in a study of beta chain features in type 1 diabetes. The CDR3 has 17 residues. The germline V gene encodes CDR1 SGHTA and CDR2 FQGNSA. Trimming at V came to 5 bases and at J to 2 bases, leaving 5 bases not matched to a gene. Reverse transcribing all isolated RNA meant expressed TCRB transcripts were sequenced. Sequenced by immunoSEQ multiplex PCR; TCRdb stores in-frame clones only, minus some. The table lists 620,000 or so clones, around a sixth of them singletons, with more than 0.08% in the top ten. The clonotype was recovered from a young man in good health. The chain combines TRBV7-2 with TRBJ2-6; 11 bases map to TRBD1. What was sequenced was naive CD4+ T cells from blood. CDR3 coding DNA: TGTGCCAGCAGCAAGGACAGGGGGCGAGCTGGGGCCAACGTCCTGACTTTC. It translates to CASSKDRGRAGANVLTF. Full variable domain (missing parts from reference TRBV7-2 and TRBJ2-6): GAGVSQSPSNKVTEKGKDVELRCDPISGHTALYWYRQSLGQGLEFLIYFQGNSAPDKSGLPSDRFSAERTGGSVSTLTIQRTQQEDSAVYLCASSKDRGRAGANVLTFGAGSRLTVL.